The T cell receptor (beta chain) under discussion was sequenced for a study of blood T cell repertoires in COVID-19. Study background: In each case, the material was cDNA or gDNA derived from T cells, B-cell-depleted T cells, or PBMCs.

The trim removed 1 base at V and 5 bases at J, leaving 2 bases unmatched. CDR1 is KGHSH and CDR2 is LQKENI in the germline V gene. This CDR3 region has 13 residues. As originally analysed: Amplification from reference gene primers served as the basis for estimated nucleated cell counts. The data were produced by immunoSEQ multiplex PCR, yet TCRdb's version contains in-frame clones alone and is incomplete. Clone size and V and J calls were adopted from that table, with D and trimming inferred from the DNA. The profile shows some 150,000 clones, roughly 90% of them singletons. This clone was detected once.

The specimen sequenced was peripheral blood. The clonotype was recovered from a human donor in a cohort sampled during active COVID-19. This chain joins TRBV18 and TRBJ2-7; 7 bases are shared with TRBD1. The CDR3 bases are TGTGCCAGCTCACCACGAGACAGGGACGAGCAGTACTTC. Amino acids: CASSPRDRDEQYF.